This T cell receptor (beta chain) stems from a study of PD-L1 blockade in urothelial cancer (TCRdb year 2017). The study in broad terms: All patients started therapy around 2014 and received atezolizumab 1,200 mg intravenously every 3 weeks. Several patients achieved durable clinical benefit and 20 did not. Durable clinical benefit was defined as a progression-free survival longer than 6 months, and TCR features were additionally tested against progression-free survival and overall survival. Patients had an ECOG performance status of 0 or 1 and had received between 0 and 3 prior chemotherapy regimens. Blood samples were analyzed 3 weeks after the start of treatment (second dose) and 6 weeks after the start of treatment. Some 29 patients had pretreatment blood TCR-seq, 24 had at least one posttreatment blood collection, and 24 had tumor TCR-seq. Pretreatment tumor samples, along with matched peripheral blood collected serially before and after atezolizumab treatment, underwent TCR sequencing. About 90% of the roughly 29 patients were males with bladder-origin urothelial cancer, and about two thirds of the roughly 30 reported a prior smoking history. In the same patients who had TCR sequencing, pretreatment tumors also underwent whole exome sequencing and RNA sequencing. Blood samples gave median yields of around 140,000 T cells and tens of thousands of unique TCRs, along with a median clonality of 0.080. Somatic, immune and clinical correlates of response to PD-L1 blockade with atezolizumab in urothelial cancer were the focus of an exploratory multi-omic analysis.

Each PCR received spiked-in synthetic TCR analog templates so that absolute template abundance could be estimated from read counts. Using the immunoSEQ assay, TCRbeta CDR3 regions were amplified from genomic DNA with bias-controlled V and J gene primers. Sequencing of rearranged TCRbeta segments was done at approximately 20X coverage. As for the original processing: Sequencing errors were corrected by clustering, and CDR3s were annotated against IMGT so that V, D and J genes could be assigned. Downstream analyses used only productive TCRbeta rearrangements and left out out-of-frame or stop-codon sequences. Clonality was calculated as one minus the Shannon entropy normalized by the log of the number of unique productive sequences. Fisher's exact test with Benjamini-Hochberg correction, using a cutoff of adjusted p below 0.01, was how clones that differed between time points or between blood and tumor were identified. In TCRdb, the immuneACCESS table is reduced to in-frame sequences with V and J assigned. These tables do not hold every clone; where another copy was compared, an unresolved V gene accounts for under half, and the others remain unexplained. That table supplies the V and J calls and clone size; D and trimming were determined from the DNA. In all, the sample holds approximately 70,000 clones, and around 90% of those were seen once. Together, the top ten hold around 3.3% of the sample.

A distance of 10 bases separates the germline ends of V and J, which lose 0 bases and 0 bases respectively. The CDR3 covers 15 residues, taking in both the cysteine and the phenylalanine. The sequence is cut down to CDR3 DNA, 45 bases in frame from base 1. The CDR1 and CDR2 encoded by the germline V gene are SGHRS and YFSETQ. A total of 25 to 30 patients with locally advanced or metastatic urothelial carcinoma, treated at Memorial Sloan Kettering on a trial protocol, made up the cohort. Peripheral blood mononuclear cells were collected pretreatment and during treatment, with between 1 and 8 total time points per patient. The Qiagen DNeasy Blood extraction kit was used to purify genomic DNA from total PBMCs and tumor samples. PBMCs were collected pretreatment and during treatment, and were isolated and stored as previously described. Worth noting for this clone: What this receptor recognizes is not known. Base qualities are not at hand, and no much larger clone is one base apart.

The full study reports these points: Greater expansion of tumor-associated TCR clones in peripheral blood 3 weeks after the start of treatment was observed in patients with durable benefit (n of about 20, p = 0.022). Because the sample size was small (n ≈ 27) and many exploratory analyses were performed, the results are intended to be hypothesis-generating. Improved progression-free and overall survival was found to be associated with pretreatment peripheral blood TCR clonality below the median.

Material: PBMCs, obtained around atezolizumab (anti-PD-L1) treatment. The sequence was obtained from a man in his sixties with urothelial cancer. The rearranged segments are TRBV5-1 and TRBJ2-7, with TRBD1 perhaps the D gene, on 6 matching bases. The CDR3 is CASSLAGDLSYEQYF. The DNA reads TGCGCCAGCAGCTTGGCAGGGGACCTCTCCTACGAGCAGTACTTC.